This T cell receptor (beta chain) stems from a study of identical twins. Study-level findings and limits: Without tracking the same donors, conclusions rested on cross-sectional statistical analysis.

About this clonotype itself: Antigen: not known.

CDR1 and CDR2 from the germline V gene are ENHRY and SYGVKD. The CDR3 contains 16 residues. Template switching added a universal primer binding site, and final cDNA carried unique molecular identifiers. Each CDR3 protein is one row after TCRdb ran MiXCR on the 5' RACE reads. Of 1.5 million to 2 million distinct CDR3 sequences listed, around 29% are singletons. The receptor comes from a newborn girl in good health. The chain combines TRBV10-3 with TRBJ2-5; 11 positions match TRBD1. The J call may not be correct, given that the DNA end is closer to TRBJ2-7. Source material: cord blood. CDR3: CAIIFYAGTGGYEQYF. The CDR3 bases are TGTGCCATTATTTTTTATGCCGGGACAGGGGGCTACGAGCAGTACTTC.